The sequence of this TCR beta chain was determined in a study of blood T cell repertoires in COVID-19. The wider study: The study drew acute and convalescent COVID-19 samples from the United States, Italy and Spain. Sources were T cells, B-cell-depleted T cells, or PBMCs; the material itself was cDNA or gDNA.

The junction had 8 bases not matched to a gene; V was cut back by 4 bases and J by 7 bases. The CDR3 spans 16 residues. Per germline, CDR1 SEHNR and CDR2 FQNEAQ (reference sequence). Original methodology: Reference gene primer amplification gave estimated nucleated cell counts. TCRdb keeps only in-frame clones here, not all; method: immunoSEQ multiplex PCR. V and J calls and clone size are as listed in that table; D and trimming were resolved from the DNA. There are 300,000 to 450,000 clones in the sample; 70% to 85% occur only once, and roughly 1.1% lies in the top ten. The source of this sequence is a human donor with acute or convalescent COVID-19. The donor label of this sample is uncertain. The rearrangement joins TRBV7-9 to TRBJ2-1; 12 bases line up with TRBD2. The sample comprised peripheral blood. CDR3 amino acids: CASSSLAGGPGNEQFF. The DNA for the CDR3 is TGTGCCAGCAGCTCCCTAGCGGGGGGGCCGGGGAATGAGCAGTTCTTC.